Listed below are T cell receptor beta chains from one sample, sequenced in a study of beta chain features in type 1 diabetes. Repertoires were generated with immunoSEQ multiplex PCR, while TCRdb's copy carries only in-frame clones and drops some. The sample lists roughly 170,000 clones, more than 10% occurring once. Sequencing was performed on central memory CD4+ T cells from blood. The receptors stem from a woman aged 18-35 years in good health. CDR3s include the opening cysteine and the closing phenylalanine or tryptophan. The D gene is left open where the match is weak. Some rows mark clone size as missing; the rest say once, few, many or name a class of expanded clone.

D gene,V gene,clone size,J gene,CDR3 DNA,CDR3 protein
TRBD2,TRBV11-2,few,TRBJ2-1,TGTGCCAGCAGCTTAGTAACCCTGACGGGGAGGGATGAGCAGTTCTTC,CASSLVTLTGRDEQFF
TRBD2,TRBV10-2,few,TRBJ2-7,TGCGCCAGCAGTTTCAACAGACTAGCGGTTAATTACGAGCAGTACTTC,CASSFNRLAVNYEQYF
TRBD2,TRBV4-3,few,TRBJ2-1,TGCGCCAGCAGCCAACAGTTCGGGACTAGCTTGGGTAATGAGCAGTTCTTC,CASSQQFGTSLGNEQFF
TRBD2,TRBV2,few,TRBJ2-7,TGTGCCAGTATAGCGGGAGGGACAATCTCCGAGCAGTACTTC,CASIAGGTISEQYF
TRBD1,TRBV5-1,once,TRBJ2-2,TGCGCCAGCAGCTCAGGACAGGGAGGAACCGGGGAGCTGTTTTTT,CASSSGQGGTGELFF
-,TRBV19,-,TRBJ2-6,TGTGCCAGTAGTGATCTCGGCTCTGGGGCCAACGTCCTGACTTTC,CASSDLGSGANVLTF
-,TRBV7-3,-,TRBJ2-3,TGTGCCAGCAGTCAGTCCTCAGCGGATACGCAGTATTTT,CASSQSSADTQYF
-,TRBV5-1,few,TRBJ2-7,TGCGCCAGCAGCTTGGTACAGGGTGGGGGATACGAGCAGTACTTC,CASSLVQGGGYEQYF
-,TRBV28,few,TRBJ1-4,TGTGCCAGCAGCCAAACAGGGACTAATAATGAAAAACTGTTTTTT,CASSQTGTNNEKLFF
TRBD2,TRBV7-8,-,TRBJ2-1,TGTGCCAGCAGCGCCGGGACTAGCGGGATCAATGAGCAGTTCTTC,CASSAGTSGINEQFF
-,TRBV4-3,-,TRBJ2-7,TGCGCCAGCAGCCTCACCCGCGGGGCCACCTACGAGCAGTACTTC,CASSLTRGATYEQYF
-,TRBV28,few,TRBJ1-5,TGTGCCAGCAGTTTATTCTGGACAGCCAACCGGGGGGGCAATCAGCCCCAGCATTTT,CASSLFWTANRGGNQPQHF
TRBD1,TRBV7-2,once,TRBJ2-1,TGTGCCAGCAGCTGGGGGGGGACAGGGCGTAGATACAATGAGCAGTTCTTC,CASSWGGTGRRYNEQFF
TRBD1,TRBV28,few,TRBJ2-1,TGTGCCAGCAGCTATGACAGGGGACCTTACAATGAGCAGTTCTTC,CASSYDRGPYNEQFF
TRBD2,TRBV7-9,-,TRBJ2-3,TGTGCCAGCAGCTCCCGCCTCCCACTAGCGCCTGATAGCACAGATACGCAGTATTTT,CASSSRLPLAPDSTDTQYF
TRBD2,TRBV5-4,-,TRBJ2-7,TGTGCCAGCAGCTTGGCTAGCGGTCCCTACGAGCAGTACTTC,CASSLASGPYEQYF
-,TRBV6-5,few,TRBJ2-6,TGTGCCAGCGCACAGGCTGGGGCCAACGTCCTGACTTTC,CASAQAGANVLTF
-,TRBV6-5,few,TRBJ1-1,TGTGCCAGCAGGAGAACAGGATCCGGCACTGAAGCTTTCTTT,CASRRTGSGTEAFF
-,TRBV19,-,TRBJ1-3,TGTGCCAGTAGGAGGGATGGAAACACCATATATTTT,CASRRDGNTIYF
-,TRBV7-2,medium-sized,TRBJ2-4,TGTGCCAGCAGTTATTCGATGAGAGACATTCAGTACTTC,CASSYSMRDIQYF
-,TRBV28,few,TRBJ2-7,TGTGCCAGTTCCGGGAAGGGCCTAACCTACGAGCAGTACTTC,CASSGKGLTYEQYF
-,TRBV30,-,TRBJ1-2,TGTGCCTGGAGTAATCCACAGGGAGTCTCTGGCTACACCTTC,CAWSNPQGVSGYTF
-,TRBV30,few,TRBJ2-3,TGTGCCTGGAGTGTCCGGGTGGGCACAGATACGCAGTATTTT,CAWSVRVGTDTQYF
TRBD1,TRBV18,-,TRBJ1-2,TGTGCCAGCTCACCGACACTTAACCGGGACAGCTATGGCTACACCTTC,CASSPTLNRDSYGYTF
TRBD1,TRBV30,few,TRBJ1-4,TGTGCCTGGAGAAGCGGGACAGGGAATGAAAAACTGTTTTTT,CAWRSGTGNEKLFF
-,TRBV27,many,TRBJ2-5,TGTGCCAGCAGTTTTCCGGGTACCACCCAGTACTTC,CASSFPGTTQYF
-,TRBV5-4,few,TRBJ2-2,TGTGCCAGCAGCTCCGGGACAACGAACACCGGGGAGCTGTTTTTT,CASSSGTTNTGELFF
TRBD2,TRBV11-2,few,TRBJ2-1,TGTGCCAGCAGCTTCCGGACTAGCGGGAGTGGGAATGAGCAGTTCTTC,CASSFRTSGSGNEQFF
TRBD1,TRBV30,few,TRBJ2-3,TGTGCCTGGACCACCGGACAGGGGGCAGCAGATACGCAGTATTTT,CAWTTGQGAADTQYF
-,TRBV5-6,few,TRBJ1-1,TGTGCCAGCAGCTTGGGACGGAGGAACACTGAAGCTTTCTTT,CASSLGRRNTEAFF
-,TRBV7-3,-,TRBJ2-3,TGTGCCAGCAGCGTTAGGGGGGGCCAGAAGTACACAGATACGCAGTATTTT,CASSVRGGQKYTDTQYF
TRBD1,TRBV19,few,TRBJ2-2,TGTGCCAGTAAAGGACAGGGAACCACCGGGGAGCTGTTTTTT,CASKGQGTTGELFF
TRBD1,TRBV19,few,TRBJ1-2,TGTGCCAGTAGTAGAGGACAGGGTCTCGGCTACACCTTC,CASSRGQGLGYTF